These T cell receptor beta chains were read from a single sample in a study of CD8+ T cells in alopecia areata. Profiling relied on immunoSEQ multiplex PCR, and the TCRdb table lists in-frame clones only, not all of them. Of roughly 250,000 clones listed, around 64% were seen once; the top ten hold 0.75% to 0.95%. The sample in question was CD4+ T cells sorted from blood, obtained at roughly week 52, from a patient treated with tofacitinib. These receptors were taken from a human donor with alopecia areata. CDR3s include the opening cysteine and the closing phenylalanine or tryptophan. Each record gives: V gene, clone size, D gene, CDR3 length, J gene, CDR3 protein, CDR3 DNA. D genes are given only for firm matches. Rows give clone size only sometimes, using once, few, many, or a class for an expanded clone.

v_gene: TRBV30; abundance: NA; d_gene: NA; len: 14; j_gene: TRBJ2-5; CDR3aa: CAFSRAFRGETQYF; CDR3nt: TGTGCCTTCTCCCGAGCGTTCCGGGGAGAGACCCAGTACTTC
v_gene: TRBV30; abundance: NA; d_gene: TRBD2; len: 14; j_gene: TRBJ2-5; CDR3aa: CAWSGGLAGETQYF; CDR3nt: TGTGCCTGGAGTGGGGGACTAGCTGGAGAGACCCAGTACTTC
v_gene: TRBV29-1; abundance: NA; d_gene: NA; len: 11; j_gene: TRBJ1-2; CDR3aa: CSVDDNYGYTF; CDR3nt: TGCAGCGTTGATGACAATTATGGCTACACCTTC
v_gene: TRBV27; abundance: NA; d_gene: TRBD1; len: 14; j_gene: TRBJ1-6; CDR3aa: CASSLLGQGSPLHF; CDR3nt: TGTGCCAGCAGTTTATTGGGACAGGGTTCACCCCTCCACTTT
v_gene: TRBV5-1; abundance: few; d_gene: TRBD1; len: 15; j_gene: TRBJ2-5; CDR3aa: CASSATTGGGETQYF; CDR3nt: TGCGCCAGCAGCGCTACGACAGGGGGCGGAGAGACCCAGTACTTC
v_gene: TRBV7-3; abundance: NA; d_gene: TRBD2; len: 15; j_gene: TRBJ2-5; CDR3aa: CASSLGRLAQETQYF; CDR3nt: TGTGCCAGCAGCTTAGGTCGACTAGCCCAAGAGACCCAGTACTTC
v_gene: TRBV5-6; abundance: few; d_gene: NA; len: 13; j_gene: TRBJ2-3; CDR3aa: CASSLGTVGTQYF; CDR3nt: TGTGCCAGCAGCTTGGGGACAGTGGGTACGCAGTATTTT
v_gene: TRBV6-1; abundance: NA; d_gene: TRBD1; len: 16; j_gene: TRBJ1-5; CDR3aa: CASSEATGGGGQPQHF; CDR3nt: TGTGCCAGCAGTGAAGCGACAGGGGGCGGCGGTCAGCCCCAGCATTTT
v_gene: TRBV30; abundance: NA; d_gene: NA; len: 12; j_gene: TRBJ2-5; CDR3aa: CACGPSGETQYF; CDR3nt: TGTGCCTGCGGTCCGAGTGGAGAGACCCAGTACTTC
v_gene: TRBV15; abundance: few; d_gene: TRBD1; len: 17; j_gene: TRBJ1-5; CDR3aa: CATSRAGGQGVSKPQHF; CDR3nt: TGTGCCACCAGCAGAGCGGGGGGACAGGGCGTATCAAAGCCCCAGCATTTT